This TCR beta chain emerged from a study of T cell repertoires in cytomegalovirus infection. TCRdb redid the calling of the reads with MiXCR, one entry per CDR3 protein. Found here are around 770,000 distinct CDR3 sequences, approximately 32% of them singletons; the top ten hold less than 15%. A word on this clonotype: Its antigen remains unidentified.

V was cut by 7 bases and J by 5 bases, with 11 bases left in between. CDR3 length: 13 residues. Germline V gene data show CDR1 as LNHDA and CDR2 as SQIVND (reference sequence). The rearrangement links TRBV19 to TRBJ2-2; D may be TRBD1 (6 bases). This specimen consisted of cultured CD8+ T cells from PBMCs, obtained from culture after CMV antigen stimulation. This receptor was taken from a human donor in good health (CMV status not recorded). Some clones in this sample may be carry-over from other donors' samples. The CDR3: CASKPQGTGELFF. The CDR3 coding sequence is TGTGCCAGTAAACCACAGGGTACCGGGGAGCTGTTTTTT. The whole variable domain, remainder taken from reference TRBV19 and TRBJ2-2, is DGGITQSPKYLFRKEGQNVTLSCEQNLNHDAMYWYRQDPGQGLRLIYYSQIVNDFQKGDIAEGYSVSREKKESFPLTVTSAQKNPTAFYLCASKPQGTGELFFGEGSRLTVL.